The rows below give T cell receptor beta chains drawn from one sample of a study of cytomegalovirus exposure and HLA in healthy donors. Method: immunoSEQ multiplex PCR; TCRdb's copy keeps in-frame clones and lacks some. The table shows 100,000 to 150,000 clones, with around two thirds occurring only once. The sample consisted of PBMCs. The receptors were gathered from a human donor in good health. The CDR3 runs from the conserved cysteine through the conserved F or W. Some rows mark clone size as missing; the rest say once, few, many or name a class of expanded clone.

j_call: TRBJ2-7
clone_size: NA
v_call: TRBV18
cdr3_aa: CASSPLPGDEQYF

j_call: TRBJ2-7
clone_size: NA
v_call: TRBV27
cdr3_aa: CATSRGGLKYF

j_call: TRBJ1-5
clone_size: NA
v_call: TRBV9
cdr3_aa: CASSVGDRVDQPQHF

j_call: TRBJ2-7
clone_size: once
v_call: TRBV19
cdr3_aa: CASSLRQSSYEQYF

j_call: TRBJ1-3
clone_size: NA
v_call: TRBV10-3
cdr3_aa: CATIQGLSSGNTIYF

j_call: TRBJ1-1
clone_size: once
v_call: TRBV19
cdr3_aa: CASSMGASRNTEAFF

j_call: TRBJ2-7
clone_size: NA
v_call: TRBV15
cdr3_aa: CATSTERSGAYEQYF

j_call: TRBJ2-2
clone_size: NA
v_call: TRBV27
cdr3_aa: CASSFRAFPGELFF

j_call: TRBJ2-5
clone_size: NA
v_call: TRBV9
cdr3_aa: CASSPRTSGAQETQYF

j_call: TRBJ2-7
clone_size: NA
v_call: TRBV29-1
cdr3_aa: CSVSSGGYEQYF

j_call: TRBJ2-7
clone_size: NA
v_call: TRBV19
cdr3_aa: CASNKGAGGLYEQYF

j_call: TRBJ2-5
clone_size: NA
v_call: TRBV27
cdr3_aa: CATGSVRAGGTQYF

j_call: TRBJ2-5
clone_size: NA
v_call: TRBV14
cdr3_aa: CASSQGWGPETQYF

j_call: TRBJ2-2
clone_size: few
v_call: TRBV5-5
cdr3_aa: CASTPGGINTGELFF

j_call: TRBJ1-2
clone_size: NA
v_call: TRBV6-5
cdr3_aa: CATSLGTGGYGYTF

j_call: TRBJ2-1
clone_size: NA
v_call: TRBV9
cdr3_aa: CASSPLLASSYNEQFF

j_call: TRBJ2-1
clone_size: NA
v_call: TRBV30
cdr3_aa: CAWTGAPVNEQFF

j_call: TRBJ1-1
clone_size: NA
v_call: TRBV2
cdr3_aa: CASSAQGMNTEAFF

j_call: TRBJ1-2
clone_size: NA
v_call: TRBV5-4
cdr3_aa: CASSLGDRVYGYTF

j_call: TRBJ2-3
clone_size: few
v_call: TRBV7-9
cdr3_aa: CASSESGRASDTQYF

j_call: TRBJ2-1
clone_size: NA
v_call: TRBV7-2
cdr3_aa: CASSSIARAFF

j_call: TRBJ2-4
clone_size: NA
v_call: TRBV11-3
cdr3_aa: CASSLGGLGKNIQYF

j_call: TRBJ2-1
clone_size: few
v_call: TRBV28
cdr3_aa: CASGGSSYNEQFF

j_call: TRBJ1-1
clone_size: NA
v_call: TRBV19
cdr3_aa: CASSLADRSNTEAFF

j_call: TRBJ1-2
clone_size: NA
v_call: TRBV7-9
cdr3_aa: CASRPPGGDGYTF

j_call: NA
clone_size: few
v_call: TRBV12-2
cdr3_aa: CASRLFSDSCHEQYF

j_call: TRBJ2-6
clone_size: NA
v_call: TRBV11-2
cdr3_aa: CASSLDPRVGANVLTF

j_call: TRBJ2-3
clone_size: NA
v_call: TRBV10-3
cdr3_aa: CAISGLRGASTDTQYF

j_call: TRBJ2-1
clone_size: NA
v_call: TRBV11-2
cdr3_aa: CASSLGGPTYNEQFF

j_call: TRBJ2-7
clone_size: few
v_call: TRBV5-6
cdr3_aa: CASSLTGTNYEQYF

j_call: TRBJ2-5
clone_size: few
v_call: TRBV5-1
cdr3_aa: CASSLGDRDGETQYF

j_call: TRBJ2-1
clone_size: NA
v_call: TRBV5-1
cdr3_aa: CASSSTGRSYNEQFF

j_call: TRBJ2-3
clone_size: NA
v_call: TRBV5-1
cdr3_aa: CASSGAVTDTQYF

j_call: TRBJ2-1
clone_size: NA
v_call: TRBV5-3
cdr3_aa: CARSLGGRRISYNEQFF

j_call: TRBJ2-7
clone_size: NA
v_call: TRBV7-2
cdr3_aa: CASSLAAEKQYF

j_call: TRBJ1-1
clone_size: once
v_call: TRBV5-1
cdr3_aa: CASSTLGATEAFF

j_call: TRBJ2-1
clone_size: NA
v_call: TRBV6-5
cdr3_aa: CASRIGAYNEQFF

j_call: TRBJ1-2
clone_size: few
v_call: TRBV7-8
cdr3_aa: CASSFQEHLNYGYTF

j_call: TRBJ2-3
clone_size: NA
v_call: TRBV4-2
cdr3_aa: CASSQPATQGFTDTQYF

j_call: TRBJ1-5
clone_size: NA
v_call: TRBV4-2
cdr3_aa: CASSARDRALLPQHF

j_call: TRBJ1-2
clone_size: NA
v_call: TRBV7-2
cdr3_aa: CASSLRPQGNYGYTF

j_call: TRBJ1-2
clone_size: few
v_call: TRBV30
cdr3_aa: CAWSVPGKGYTF

j_call: TRBJ2-5
clone_size: once
v_call: TRBV30
cdr3_aa: CAWGDREETQYF

j_call: TRBJ2-5
clone_size: NA
v_call: TRBV28
cdr3_aa: CASIGLAGQETQYF

j_call: TRBJ2-7
clone_size: once
v_call: TRBV27
cdr3_aa: CASTPGTGRTGPYEQYF

j_call: TRBJ1-4
clone_size: once
v_call: TRBV19
cdr3_aa: CASSIDRGNEKLFF

j_call: TRBJ2-4
clone_size: NA
v_call: TRBV4-2
cdr3_aa: CASSQDGGQGPKNIQYF

j_call: TRBJ1-1
clone_size: NA
v_call: TRBV28
cdr3_aa: CASDRNTEAFF

j_call: TRBJ1-5
clone_size: NA
v_call: TRBV6-1
cdr3_aa: CASSESGVGNQPQHF

j_call: TRBJ2-3
clone_size: NA
v_call: TRBV5-4
cdr3_aa: CASSPRAMTDTQYF

j_call: TRBJ2-3
clone_size: NA
v_call: TRBV7-9
cdr3_aa: CASSRDRVSRGTDTQYF

j_call: TRBJ1-5
clone_size: NA
v_call: TRBV19
cdr3_aa: CASSMVRDRGDQPQHF

j_call: TRBJ2-7
clone_size: few
v_call: TRBV7-9
cdr3_aa: CASTGPTSGRNEQYF

j_call: TRBJ2-1
clone_size: few
v_call: TRBV25-1
cdr3_aa: CASSSPRLAGGSYNEQFF

j_call: TRBJ1-2
clone_size: NA
v_call: TRBV19
cdr3_aa: CASSRPVYGYTF

j_call: TRBJ2-7
clone_size: NA
v_call: TRBV6-1
cdr3_aa: CASSATGASRYEQYF

j_call: NA
clone_size: NA
v_call: TRBV7-2
cdr3_aa: CASSLEMGGRVYEQYF

j_call: TRBJ2-7
clone_size: few
v_call: TRBV6-5
cdr3_aa: CASSDTSGYNEQYF

j_call: TRBJ2-7
clone_size: NA
v_call: TRBV14
cdr3_aa: CASSWTSGTYEQYF

j_call: TRBJ2-3
clone_size: once
v_call: TRBV27
cdr3_aa: CASSWGGPDTQYF